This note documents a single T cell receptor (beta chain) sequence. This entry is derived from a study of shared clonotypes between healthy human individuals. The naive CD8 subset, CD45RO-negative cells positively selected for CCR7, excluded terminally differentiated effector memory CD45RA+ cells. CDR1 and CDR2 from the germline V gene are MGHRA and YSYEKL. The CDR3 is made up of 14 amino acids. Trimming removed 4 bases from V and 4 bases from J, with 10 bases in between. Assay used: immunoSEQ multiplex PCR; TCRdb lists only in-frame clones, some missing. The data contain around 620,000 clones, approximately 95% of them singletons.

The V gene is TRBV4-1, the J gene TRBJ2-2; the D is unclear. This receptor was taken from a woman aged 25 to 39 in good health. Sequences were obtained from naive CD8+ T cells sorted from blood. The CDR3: CASSLGPLTGELFF. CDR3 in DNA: TGCGCCAGCAGCCTAGGGCCCCTCACCGGGGAGCTGTTTTTT.